Presented here are 23 T cell receptor beta chains from one specimen sequenced in a study of STAT5B mutations in CD4+ large granular lymphocyte leukemia. Assay used: immunoSEQ multiplex PCR; TCRdb lists only in-frame clones, some missing. Among approximately 31,000 clones listed, roughly 72% were seen once. The specimen sequenced was CD4+ T cells from blood buffy coats. These receptors were collected from a human donor in good health.

The chain joins TRBV12-5 to TRBJ1-3, with unresolved D. Between the trimmed V and J ends, which lost 0 bases and 8 bases, there was a span of 11 bases. The CDR3 runs to 14 residues. The V gene's germline CDR1 is LGHNT and CDR2 FRNRAP. DNA for the CDR3: TGTGCTAGTGGTTTGGTAATGTCAGGCTACACCATATATTTT. It yields the protein CASGLVMSGYTIYF.

The chain employs TRBV28 and TRBJ1-2; no definite D call. The V gene's germline CDR1 is MDHEN and CDR2 SYDVKM. Trimming took off 2 bases at V and 7 bases at J, with 14 bases between the two ends. The CDR3 has 14 residues. The CDR3 sequence: CASSLLSSGGGYTF. The CDR3 bases are TGTGCCAGCAGTTTACTATCCTCTGGAGGTGGCTACACCTTC.

This clone was seen more than once but under ten times. The chain joins TRBV5-6 to TRBJ2-5; the D is unclear. This CDR3 spans 13 amino acids. CDR1 is SGHDT and CDR2 is YYEEEE in the germline V gene. Trimming left V 4 bases short and J 5 bases short, with 12 bases between. CDR3 amino acids: CASSPGRRETQYF. The CDR3, as DNA: TGTGCCAGCAGCCCTGGACGAAGGGAGACCCAGTACTTC.

The chain joins TRBV4-2 to TRBJ1-6, with D unresolved. The length of the CDR3 is 14 residues. Trimming removed 0 bases at V and 8 bases at J, with 8 bases between. Germline V gives CDR1 LGHNA, CDR2 YNFKEQ. CDR3 coding DNA: TGTGCCAGCAGCCAAGAAATTGACTATTCACCCCTCCACTTT. This encodes CASSQEIDYSPLHF.

The CDR3 bases are TGTGCCAGCAGCTTAATGTGGAAGGGCGGAGGTGGCTACACCTTC. It is translated as CASSLMWKGGGGYTF. The chain joins TRBV7-8 to TRBJ1-2; no clear D. This CDR3 region has 15 residues. Per germline, CDR1 SGHVS and CDR2 FQNEAQ. V was cut by 2 bases and J by 7 bases, with 17 bases left in between.

The chain uses TRBV11-2 and TRBJ1-1, with a weak D call TRBD1 (5 bases). Deletions cut 1 base from V and 7 bases from J, with 10 bases between. CDR3 length equals 13 residues. Germline V CDR1 and CDR2: SGHAT, FQNNGV. The CDR3 loop reads CASSLGGRVEAFF. CDR3 bases: TGTGCCAGCAGCTTAGGTGGCAGGGTTGAAGCTTTCTTT.

Points on this clone: The junction does not match germline at one end; this may be a read error. The chain uses TRBV20-1 and TRBJ1-4; D ambiguous. The CDR3 sequence is 11 residues long. Germline V gene sequence: CDR1 DFQATT, CDR2 SNEGSKA (reference sequence). Here the CDR3 reads CSARGQERLFF. DNA of the CDR3: TGCAGTGCTAGAGGGCAGGAAAGACTGTTTTTT.

The J gene is TRBJ2-5, the V gene TRBV9, with 8 bases matching TRBD2. This CDR3 has 15 amino acids. V shed 3 bases and J 3 bases; nucleotides not matched to a gene: 7. Germline loops: CDR1 SGDLS, CDR2 YYNGEE. The CDR3 loop reads CASSERGTTKETQYF. Here the CDR3 DNA reads TGTGCCAGCAGCGAGCGGGGGACTACCAAAGAGACCCAGTACTTC.

This chain joins TRBV6-6 and TRBJ2-2; 9 nucleotides line up with TRBD1. Germline CDR1 is MNHNY and CDR2 is SVGAGI (reference sequence). V gave up 4 bases and J gave up 1 base; unmatched junction bases: 4. This CDR3 is 16 amino acids long. For the CDR3, the DNA is TGTGCCAGCAGTTCGGGACAGGGACTGAACACCGGGGAGCTGTTTTTT. Amino acids: CASSSGQGLNTGELFF.

The V and J genes are TRBV6-5 and TRBJ1-1; D unresolved. The CDR3 consists of 13 residues. V was trimmed by 7 bases and J by 1 base, leaving 10 bases between them. In germline, CDR1 is MNHEY, CDR2 SVGAGI. CDR3 sequence reads: CASTQLGNTEAFF. Written as DNA, the CDR3 is TGTGCCAGCACCCAGCTGGGGAACACTGAAGCTTTCTTT.

The chain links TRBV5-1 to TRBJ2-5, with 15 bases aligning to TRBD2. The germline V gene has CDR1 SGHRS and CDR2 YFSETQ. The CDR3 loop spans 17 amino acids. J was trimmed by 1 base and V by 4 bases; bases with no gene match: 5. The CDR3: CASSMGLAGGLQETQYF. The CDR3 DNA reads TGCGCCAGCAGCATGGGACTAGCGGGGGGTCTCCAAGAGACCCAGTACTTC.

This chain connects TRBV7-2 to TRBJ1-2; a possible D gene is TRBD1 (6 bases). CDR3 length: 16 amino acids. Germline V gene lookup returns CDR1 SGHTA and CDR2 FQGNSA. The V end was cut by 1 base, the J end by 8 bases, with 20 bases between. The CDR3 spells CASSLEGWGPPRGYTF. CDR3 nucleotides: TGTGCCAGCAGCTTAGAGGGCTGGGGGCCCCCGAGGGGCTACACCTTC. Using reference TRBV7-2 and TRBJ1-2 for the parts outside the CDR3, the full variable domain is GAGVSQSPSNKVTEKGKDVELRCDPISGHTALYWYRQSLGQGLEFLIYFQGNSAPDKSGLPSDRFSAERTGGSVSTLTIQRTQQEDSAVYLCASSLEGWGPPRGYTFGSGTRLTVV.

The genes are TRBV5-1 and TRBJ2-7; D is possibly TRBD2 (6 bases). Trimming cost V 5 bases and J 2 bases, with 23 bases left between them. Germline CDR1 SGHRS, CDR2 YFSETQ. This CDR3 comprises 17 residues. The CDR3 sequence is CASRVTPGVSRPYEQYF. The CDR3 DNA is TGCGCCAGCAGAGTTACACCGGGGGTGTCTCGTCCCTACGAGCAGTACTTC.

This CDR3 is CASSSPPTSGGHQETQYF. In DNA, the CDR3 is TGTGCCAGCAGCTCCCCCCCCACTAGCGGGGGACACCAAGAGACCCAGTACTTC. J is TRBJ2-5 and V is TRBV7-9; 11 bases fit TRBD2. The CDR3 length is 18 residues. With V trimmed by 4 bases and J by 0 bases, 10 bases remained unmatched. Germline V lookup: CDR1 SEHNR, CDR2 FQNEAQ (reference sequence).

This rearrangement joins TRBV4-1 to TRBJ1-4, with TRBD1 matching over 7 bases. The CDR3 totals 15 residues. Germline lookup yields CDR1 MGHRA and CDR2 YSYEKL. Trimming cost V 3 bases and J 8 bases; bases outside gene matches: 9. The CDR3 sequence: CASSQGDRDQEKLFF. CDR3 DNA sequence: TGCGCCAGCAGCCAGGGCGACAGGGACCAAGAAAAACTGTTTTTT.

The CDR3 DNA reads as TGTGCCAGCAGCTTAGTAGGGGCGGGCAATCAGCCCCAGCATTTT. Translating it yields CASSLVGAGNQPQHF. The rearrangement joins TRBV7-2 to TRBJ1-5; D is perhaps TRBD1 (5 bases). There are 15 residues in the CDR3. With 1 base removed from V and 2 bases from J, the gap between germline ends came to 9 bases. CDR1 SGHTA and CDR2 FQGNSA come from the germline V gene.

The rearrangement uses TRBV9 and TRBJ2-5; 13 bases are a match to TRBD2. J lost 5 bases, V lost 1 base, and 5 bases had no gene match. CDR3 length: 16 residues. Germline V gene sequence: CDR1 SGDLS, CDR2 YYNGEE. The CDR3 coding sequence is TGTGCCAGCAGCGTAACTAGCGGGGGGGCGGAGGAGACCCAGTACTTC. As protein: CASSVTSGGAEETQYF.

In this sample, this clone turned up a few times. The rearrangement links TRBV7-2 to TRBJ2-2, with 7 bases aligning to TRBD2. This CDR3 comprises 15 residues. V lost 5 bases, J lost 4 bases, and 7 bases stayed unmatched. Per the germline V gene, CDR1 is SGHTA and CDR2 is FQGNSA. CDR3 region: CASSPRGVGTGELFF. DNA for the CDR3: TGTGCCAGCAGCCCCCGGGGGGTTGGCACCGGGGAGCTGTTTTTT.

The table lists this clone with a few counts. The chain uses TRBV15 and TRBJ2-3; tentative D call: TRBD1 (6 bases). The V end was cut by 6 bases, the J end by 0 bases, with 10 bases between. Germline CDR1 is LNHNV and CDR2 is YYDKDF (reference sequence). The CDR3 extends over 14 amino acids. This CDR3 is CATSGTISTDTQYF. CDR3 coding DNA: TGTGCCACCAGTGGGACAATAAGCACAGATACGCAGTATTTT.

This clone was seen only a few times. DNA for the CDR3: TGTGCCAGCAGCGTACAGGGGGATTCACCCCTCCACTTT. It codes for CASSVQGDSPLHF. The chain has TRBV9 and TRBJ1-6, with 7 bases identical to TRBD1. In germline, CDR1 is SGDLS, CDR2 YYNGEE. The CDR3 is 13 residues long. Germline trimming cut 1 base from V and 8 bases from J; bases unmatched to any gene: 0.

V is TRBV6-5 and J is TRBJ2-3, with D unresolved. CDR3 length: 14 amino acids. V gave up 0 bases and J gave up 4 bases, with 8 bases separating them. Germline V gene sequence: CDR1 MNHEY, CDR2 SVGAGI. Written as DNA, the CDR3 is TGTGCCAGCAGTTACTCGATAAAGTCAGATACGCAGTATTTT. This gives the protein CASSYSIKSDTQYF.

The rearrangement uses TRBV9 and TRBJ1-4; weak D call: TRBD1 (5 bases). Germline V gene lookup returns CDR1 SGDLS and CDR2 YYNGEE. The V end lost 0 bases, the J end lost 7 bases, and 13 bases lay between the germline ends. The CDR3 runs 15 residues. CDR3 sequence reads: CASSVVGQGSEKLFF. The DNA of the CDR3 is TGTGCCAGCAGCGTAGTTGGGCAGGGTTCTGAAAAACTGTTTTTT.

This sequence joins TRBV11-2 and TRBJ1-6, with D unclear. Germline V gene sequence: CDR1 SGHAT, CDR2 FQNNGV. The CDR3 covers 15 residues. Trimming took 3 bases from V and 6 from J, leaving 12 bases between them. The CDR3 nucleotides are TGTGCCAGCAGCTTTGAATCACTACCTAATTCACCCCTCCACTTT. Its translation: CASSFESLPNSPLHF.